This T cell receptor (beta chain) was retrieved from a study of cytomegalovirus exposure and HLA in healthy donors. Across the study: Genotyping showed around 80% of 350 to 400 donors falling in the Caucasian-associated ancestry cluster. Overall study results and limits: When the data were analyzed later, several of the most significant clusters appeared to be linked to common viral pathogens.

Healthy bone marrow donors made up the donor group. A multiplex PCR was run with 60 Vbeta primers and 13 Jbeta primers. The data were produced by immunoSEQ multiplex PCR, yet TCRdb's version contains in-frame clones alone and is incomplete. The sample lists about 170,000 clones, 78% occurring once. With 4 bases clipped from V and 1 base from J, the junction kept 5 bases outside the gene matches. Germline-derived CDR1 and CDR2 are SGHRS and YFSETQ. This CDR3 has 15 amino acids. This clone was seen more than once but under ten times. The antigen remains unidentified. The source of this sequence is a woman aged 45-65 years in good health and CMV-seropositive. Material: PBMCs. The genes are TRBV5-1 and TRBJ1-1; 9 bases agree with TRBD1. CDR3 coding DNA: TGCGCCAGCAGCCTGATGGGACAGGGGAACACTGAAGCTTTCTTT. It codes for CASSLMGQGNTEAFF.